This T cell receptor beta chain was documented in a study of control samples from healthy donors and cancer patients. TCRdb's copy holds only in-frame clones and misses some; the assay was immunoSEQ multiplex PCR. This table has about 40,000 clones, roughly nine tenths appearing once. V was trimmed by 3 bases and J by 4 bases, leaving 12 bases between them. CDR3 size: 14 residues. The germline gives CDR1 MDHEN, CDR2 SYDVKM. Sequences were obtained from blood. This clonotype originated in a woman in her forties or fifties in good health. The chain joins TRBV28 to TRBJ1-2; D not resolved. The CDR3 is CASSFGGSVYGYTF. The CDR3 region has the DNA TGTGCCAGCAGTTTCGGCGGGAGTGTCTATGGCTACACCTTC.